Following are 4 T cell receptor beta chains from one sample sequenced in a study of T cells after yellow fever vaccination. TCRdb reanalysed the 5' RACE reads using MiXCR and keeps one entry per CDR3 protein. The repertoire holds 600,000 to 750,000 distinct CDR3 sequences, with roughly an eighth as singletons. Sequencing used PBMCs, obtained on the day of the yellow fever booster vaccination. These receptors all stem from a man aged 25 to 40 who received the YFV17D yellow fever vaccine.

J is TRBJ2-7 and V is TRBV20-1, with 11 positions matching TRBD2. The CDR3 consists of 14 residues. Germline V gene lookup returns CDR1 DFQATT and CDR2 SNEGSKA (reference sequence). The V gene end was trimmed by 5 bases and the J gene end by 4 bases; junction bases not matched to a gene: 7. The CDR3 nucleotides are TGCAGTGCTCCGACTAGCGGGGTAGGATACGAGCAGTACTTC. Translation: CSAPTSGVGYEQYF.

This clonotype was seen a handful of times. Written as DNA, the CDR3 is TGTGCCAGCAGCCGGGTTAGCGGACCAGGGGAGACCCAGTACTTC. Translated: CASSRVSGPGETQYF. The rearrangement links TRBV14 to TRBJ2-5; tentatively, D is TRBD2 (6 bases). V was pared by 4 bases and J by 5 bases, with 17 bases between. The CDR3 is 15 amino acids. Germline CDR1 reads SGHDN; CDR2 reads FVKESK.

This chain uses TRBV10-3 with TRBJ2-5; 8 positions agree with TRBD1. Germline V CDR1 and CDR2: ENHRY, SYGVKD. This CDR3 has 15 residues. V dropped 3 bases and J dropped 1; count of bases not matched to a gene: 4. The CDR3 is CAISEAGTGQETQYF. The CDR3, as DNA: TGTGCCATCAGTGAAGCCGGGACAGGCCAAGAGACCCAGTACTTC.

V and J are TRBV20-1 and TRBJ2-7; D call uncertain. CDR3 length: 13 residues. Per the germline V gene, CDR1 is DFQATT and CDR2 is SNEGSKA (reference sequence). Trimming shortened V by 4 bases and J by 4 bases, and 14 bases separated the two germline ends. CDR3 protein: CSANPDKNYEQYF. CDR3 DNA sequence: TGCAGTGCTAACCCCGACAAGAATTACGAGCAGTACTTC.